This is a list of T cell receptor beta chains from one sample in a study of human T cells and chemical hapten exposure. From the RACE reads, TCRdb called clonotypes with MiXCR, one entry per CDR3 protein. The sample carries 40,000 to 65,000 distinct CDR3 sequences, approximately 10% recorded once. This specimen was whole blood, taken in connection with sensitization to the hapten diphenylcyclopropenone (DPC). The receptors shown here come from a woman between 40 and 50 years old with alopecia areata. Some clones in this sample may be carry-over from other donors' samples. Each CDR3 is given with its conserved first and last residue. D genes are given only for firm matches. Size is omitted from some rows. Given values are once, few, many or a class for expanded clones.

CASSPPGQLMNTEAFF | TGTGCCAGCTCACCACCGGGGCAGCTTATGAACACTGAAGCTTTCTTT | NA | TRBJ1-1 | TRBV18 | few
CASSLGSYQPQHF | TGTGCCAGCAGTTTGGGGAGTTATCAGCCCCAGCATTTT | NA | TRBJ1-5 | TRBV12-3/TRBV12-4 | many
CASSDSESVVAQYF | TGTGCCAGCAGTGACTCGGAATCGGTGGTTGCGCAGTATTTT | NA | TRBJ2-3 | TRBV6-4 | few
CASRRQLNEKLFF | TGTGCCAGCAGAAGACAGCTTAATGAAAAACTGTTTTTT | NA | TRBJ1-4 | TRBV2 | NA
CASREQGVNTEAFF | TGTGCCAGCAGGGAACAGGGGGTGAACACTGAAGCTTTCTTT | TRBD1 | TRBJ1-1 | TRBV2 | many
CSARGGLARRDTQYF | TGCAGTGCTAGAGGGGGACTAGCTCGGCGTGATACGCAGTATTTT | TRBD2 | TRBJ2-3 | TRBV20-1 | NA
CSAMGDTNQPQHF | TGCAGTGCTATGGGGGACACAAATCAGCCCCAGCATTTT | NA | TRBJ1-5 | TRBV20-1 | few
CASSFGTGGPDEQFF | TGTGCCAGCAGCTTTGGGACAGGGGGACCCGATGAGCAGTTCTTC | TRBD1 | TRBJ2-1 | TRBV5-5 | few
CSASDKHRESAAFEKLFF | TGCAGTGCTAGTGATAAGCACAGGGAGAGCGCTGCTTTTGAAAAACTGTTTTTT | NA | TRBJ1-4 | TRBV20-1 | many
CASSEFSGGQETQYF | TGCGCCAGCAGTGAATTTAGCGGGGGGCAAGAGACCCAGTACTTC | TRBD2 | TRBJ2-5 | TRBV10-1 | NA
CASSQGQAGYTF | TGTGCCAGTAGCCAGGGACAGGCTGGCTACACCTTC | TRBD1 | TRBJ1-2 | TRBV19 | few
CASSTTPDRAHEQYF | TGTGCCAGCAGCACCACCCCGGACAGGGCCCACGAGCAGTACTTC | TRBD1 | TRBJ2-7 | TRBV28 | NA
CATASGTASVKQYF | TGTGCCACCGCATCCGGGACAGCTTCTGTCAAGCAGTATTTT | TRBD1 | TRBJ2-3 | TRBV13 | many
CASSHLPGLMAEAFF | TGTGCCAGCAGCCACCTTCCGGGTCTCATGGCTGAAGCTTTCTTT | NA | TRBJ1-1 | TRBV14 | few
CASSSVEGGFFF | TGTGCCAGCAGCTCAGTGGAGGGAGGTTTCTTCTTC | NA | TRBJ2-1 | TRBV9 | few
CASSADRFPQYTEAFF | TGTGCCAGCTCAGCAGACAGGTTCCCCCAATACACTGAAGCTTTCTTT | NA | TRBJ1-1 | TRBV18 | many
CASRFPGTGAEAFF | TGTGCCAGCAGGTTTCCCGGGACGGGCGCTGAAGCTTTCTTT | NA | TRBJ1-1 | TRBV6-5 | many
CSARGLTINEQFF | TGCAGTGCTAGAGGACTAACCATCAATGAGCAGTTCTTC | NA | TRBJ2-1 | TRBV20-1 | NA
CASSPGQGNTGELFF | TGTGCCAGCAGCCCAGGACAGGGGAACACCGGGGAGCTGTTTTTT | TRBD1 | TRBJ2-2 | TRBV11-3 | few
CASSPVGGGTEAFF | TGTGCCAGCAGTCCAGTGGGAGGGGGCACTGAAGCTTTCTTT | NA | TRBJ1-1 | TRBV11-3 | NA
CASSLGVGETQYF | TGTGCCAGCAGTTTAGGGGTCGGAGAGACCCAGTACTTC | NA | TRBJ2-5 | TRBV12-3/TRBV12-4 | many
CASRSAAPTYEQYF | TGTGCCAGCAGGTCCGCGGCTCCCACCTACGAGCAGTACTTC | NA | TRBJ2-7 | TRBV28 | NA
CATRDDSSYNEQFF | TGTGCCACCCGGGACGACAGCTCCTACAATGAGCAGTTCTTC | NA | TRBJ2-1 | TRBV6-2/TRBV6-3 | NA
CSGLRETQYF | TGCAGTGGGCTAAGAGAGACCCAGTACTTC | NA | TRBJ2-5 | TRBV20-1 | few
CSARDSKAGNYEQYF | TGCAGTGCTAGAGATTCGAAAGCGGGAAACTACGAGCAGTACTTC | TRBD2 | TRBJ2-7 | TRBV20-1 | many
CAISFTGRSYNEQFF | TGTGCCATCAGCTTCACAGGGAGGAGTTACAATGAGCAGTTCTTC | NA | TRBJ2-1 | TRBV10-3 | NA
CASSLQGLGYTF | TGTGCCAGCAGTTTGCAGGGTTTAGGCTACACCTTC | NA | TRBJ1-2 | TRBV12-3/TRBV12-4 | NA
CASSTGGEAFF | TGTGCCAGCAGTACAGGGGGTGAAGCTTTCTTT | TRBD1 | TRBJ1-1 | TRBV28 | NA
CATSDMRLAADNEQFF | TGTGCCACCAGTGATATGCGGCTAGCGGCCGACAATGAGCAGTTCTTC | TRBD2 | TRBJ2-1 | TRBV24-1 | NA
CASSLASGYTF | TGTGCCAGCAGTTTGGCGAGTGGCTACACCTTC | NA | TRBJ1-2 | TRBV28 | NA
CASSYTWEVGAKNIQYF | TGTGCCAGCAGCTATACTTGGGAAGTCGGTGCCAAAAACATTCAGTACTTC | NA | TRBJ2-4 | TRBV7-6 | few
CASSDRPMGSPLHF | TGTGCCAGCAGTGACAGGCCAATGGGTTCACCCCTCCACTTT | NA | TRBJ1-6 | TRBV2 | few
CSARGLSNTGELFF | TGCAGTGCCAGGGGGCTTTCGAACACCGGGGAGCTGTTTTTT | TRBD1 | TRBJ2-2 | TRBV20-1 | many
CSVAKGTMNTEAFF | TGCAGCGTTGCAAAGGGGACTATGAACACTGAAGCTTTCTTT | NA | TRBJ1-1 | TRBV29-1 | few
CASSNGGHEQYF | TGTGCCAGCAGCAACGGCGGGCACGAGCAGTACTTC | NA | TRBJ2-7 | TRBV7-2 | NA
CASTPQGDTDTQYF | TGTGCCAGCACTCCCCAGGGGGACACAGATACGCAGTATTTT | TRBD1 | TRBJ2-3 | TRBV7-9 | NA
CASSYKTLAGGAKWADTQYF | TGTGCCAGCAGCTATAAAACACTAGCGGGAGGGGCCAAGTGGGCAGATACGCAGTATTTT | TRBD2 | TRBJ2-3 | TRBV6-6 | many
CSARAQGYTGELFF | TGCAGTGCCCGGGCCCAGGGGTACACCGGGGAGCTGTTTTTT | NA | TRBJ2-2 | TRBV20-1 | NA
CASSPDRVGEQFF | TGTGCCAGCAGCCCGGACAGGGTCGGCGAGCAGTTCTTC | TRBD1 | TRBJ2-1 | TRBV7-9 | many
CASSLLAGPNSGANVLTF | TGTGCCAGCAGCTTACTGGCGGGTCCCAACTCTGGGGCCAACGTCCTGACTTTC | NA | TRBJ2-6 | TRBV7-6 | NA
CASSVEGDINYGYTF | TGTGCCAGCAGCGTAGAAGGCGACATAAACTATGGCTACACCTTC | NA | TRBJ1-2 | TRBV9 | NA
CASGWGTDYNEQFF | TGTGCCAGCGGTTGGGGGACTGACTACAATGAGCAGTTCTTC | NA | TRBJ2-1 | TRBV28 | few
CSVRGKGGTEAFF | TGCAGCGTTCGTGGGAAGGGCGGGACTGAAGCTTTCTTT | NA | TRBJ1-1 | TRBV29-1 | few
CSVAPPETYNEQFF | TGCAGCGTCGCTCCCCCTGAGACCTACAATGAGCAGTTCTTC | NA | TRBJ2-1 | TRBV29-1 | few
CASSPFAAGHLDQPQHF | TGTGCCAGCTCACCATTTGCGGCAGGGCATTTGGATCAGCCCCAGCATTTT | NA | TRBJ1-5 | TRBV18 | NA
CASSQEGTSGYNEQFF | TGCGCCAGCAGCCAAGAAGGGACTAGCGGCTACAATGAGCAGTTCTTC | TRBD2 | TRBJ2-1 | TRBV4-1 | many
CASSQREARFGYTF | TGTGCCAGCAGCCAACGGGAGGCCCGCTTTGGCTACACCTTC | NA | TRBJ1-2 | TRBV3-1 | many